This T cell receptor (beta chain) was identified in a study of T-cell memory formation after mild COVID-19. This clonotype was seen a few times. Its specificity is not known. This CDR3 is built from 15 residues. With 5 bases clipped from V and 5 bases from J, the junction kept 10 bases outside the gene matches. Sample barcodes and UMIs were carried by the TCR alpha and TCR beta cDNA libraries that 5'RACE generated with constant-segment primers. TCRdb reprocessed the 5' RACE reads with MiXCR, giving one entry per CDR3 protein. Among fewer than 200,000 distinct CDR3 sequences listed, roughly 13% were seen once. Notes on the study in general: Second-wave clones that peaked on day 37 lacked confirmed SARS-CoV-2 specificity. The study found contracting CD4+ clones mainly in CM and EM and contracting CD8+ clones in EMRA.

Sequencing was carried out using PBMCs or a T cell subset sorted from them (not recorded which). This rearrangement joins TRBV12-3 or TRBV12-4 to TRBJ1-2, with 8 bases matching TRBD1. This clonotype was obtained from a man aged 18 to 30 who had mild COVID-19 (a few samples of this study predate the infection). Cell type and time point are not known. This chain's CDR3 is CASSPLPGGAYGYTF. CDR3 coding DNA: TGTGCCAGCAGTCCCCTTCCAGGGGGCGCTTATGGCTACACCTTC.